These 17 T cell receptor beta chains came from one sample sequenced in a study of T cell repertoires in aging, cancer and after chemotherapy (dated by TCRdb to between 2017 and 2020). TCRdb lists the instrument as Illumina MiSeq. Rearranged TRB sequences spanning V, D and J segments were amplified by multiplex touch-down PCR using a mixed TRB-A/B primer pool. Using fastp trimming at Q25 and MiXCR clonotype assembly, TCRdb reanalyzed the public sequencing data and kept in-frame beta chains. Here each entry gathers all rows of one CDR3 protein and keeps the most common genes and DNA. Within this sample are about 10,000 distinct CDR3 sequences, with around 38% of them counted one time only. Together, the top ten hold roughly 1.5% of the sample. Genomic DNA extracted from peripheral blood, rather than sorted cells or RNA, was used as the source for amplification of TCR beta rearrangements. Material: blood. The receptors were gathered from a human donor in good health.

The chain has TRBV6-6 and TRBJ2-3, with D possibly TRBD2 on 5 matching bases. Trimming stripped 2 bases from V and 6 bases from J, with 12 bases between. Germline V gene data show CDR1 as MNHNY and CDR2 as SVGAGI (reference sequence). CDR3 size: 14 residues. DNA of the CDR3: TGTGCCAGCAGTTACGCCCCAACTAGGGATACGCAGTATTTT. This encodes CASSYAPTRDTQYF.

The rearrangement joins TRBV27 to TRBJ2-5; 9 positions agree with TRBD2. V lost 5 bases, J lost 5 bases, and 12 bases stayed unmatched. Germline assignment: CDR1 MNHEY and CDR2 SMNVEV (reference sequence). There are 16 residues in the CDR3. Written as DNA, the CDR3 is TGTGCCAGCAGTCCCGCGCGGGCTAGCGGGGTGGAGACCCAGTACTTC. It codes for CASSPARASGVETQYF.

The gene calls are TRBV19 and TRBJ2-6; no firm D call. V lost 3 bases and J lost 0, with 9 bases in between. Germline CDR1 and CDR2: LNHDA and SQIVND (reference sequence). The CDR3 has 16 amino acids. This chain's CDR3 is CASSMGRPSGANVLTF. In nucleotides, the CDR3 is TGTGCCAGTAGTATGGGAAGGCCCTCTGGGGCCAACGTCCTGACTTTC.

This CDR3 reads CASRGQGAANEKLFF. CDR3 in DNA: TGTGCCAGTCGGGGACAGGGGGCGGCTAATGAAAAACTGTTTTTT. J is TRBJ1-4 and V is TRBV19; 12 bases are a match to TRBD1. The germline gives CDR1 LNHDA, CDR2 SQIVND (reference sequence). This CDR3 region has 15 residues. The ends lost 8 bases at V and 3 bases at J; junction bases unmatched: 4.

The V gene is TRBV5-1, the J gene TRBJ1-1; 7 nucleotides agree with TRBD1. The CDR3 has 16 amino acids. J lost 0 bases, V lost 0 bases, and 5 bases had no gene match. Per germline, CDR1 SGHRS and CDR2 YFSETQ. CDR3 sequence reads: CASSLEIRGLNTEAFF. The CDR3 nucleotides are TGCGCCAGCAGCTTGGAGATCAGGGGGTTGAACACTGAAGCTTTCTTT. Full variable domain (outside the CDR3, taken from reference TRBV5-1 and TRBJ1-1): KAGVTQTPRYLIKTRGQQVTLSCSPISGHRSVSWYQQTPGQGLQFLFEYFSETQRNKGNFPGRFSGRQFSNSRSEMNVSTLELGDSALYLCASSLEIRGLNTEAFFGQGTRLTVV.

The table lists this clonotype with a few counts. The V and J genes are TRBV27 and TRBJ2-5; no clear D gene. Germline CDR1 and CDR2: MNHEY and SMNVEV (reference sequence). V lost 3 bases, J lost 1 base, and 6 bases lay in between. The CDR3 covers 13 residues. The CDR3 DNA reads TGTGCCAGCAGTTTCGGCCCCCAAGAGACCCAGTACTTC. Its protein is CASSFGPQETQYF.

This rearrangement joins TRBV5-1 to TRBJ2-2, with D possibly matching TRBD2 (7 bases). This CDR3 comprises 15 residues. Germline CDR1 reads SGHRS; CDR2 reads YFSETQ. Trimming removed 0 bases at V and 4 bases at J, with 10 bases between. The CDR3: CASSLAGEGTGELFF. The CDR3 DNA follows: TGCGCCAGCAGCTTGGCAGGGGAGGGCACCGGGGAGCTGTTTTTT.

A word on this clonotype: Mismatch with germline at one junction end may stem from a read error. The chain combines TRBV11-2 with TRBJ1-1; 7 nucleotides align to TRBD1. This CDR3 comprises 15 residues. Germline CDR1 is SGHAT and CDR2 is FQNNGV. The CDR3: CASSYSSGGNTKAFF. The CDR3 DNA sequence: TGTGCCAGCAGTTACTCCTCAGGGGGGAACACTAAAGCTTTCTTT.

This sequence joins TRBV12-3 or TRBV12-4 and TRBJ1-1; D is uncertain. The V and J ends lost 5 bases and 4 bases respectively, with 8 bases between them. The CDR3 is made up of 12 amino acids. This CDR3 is CASSLLGTEAFF. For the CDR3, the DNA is TGTGCCAGCAGTCTCCTAGGCACTGAAGCTTTCTTT.

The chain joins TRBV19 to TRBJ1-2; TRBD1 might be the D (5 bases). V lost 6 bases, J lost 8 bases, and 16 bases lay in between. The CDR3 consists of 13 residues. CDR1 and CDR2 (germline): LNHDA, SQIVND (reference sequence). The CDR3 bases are TGTGCCAGTAGGCGCGTGGAGGGGTCGGGCTACACCTTC. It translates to CASRRVEGSGYTF.

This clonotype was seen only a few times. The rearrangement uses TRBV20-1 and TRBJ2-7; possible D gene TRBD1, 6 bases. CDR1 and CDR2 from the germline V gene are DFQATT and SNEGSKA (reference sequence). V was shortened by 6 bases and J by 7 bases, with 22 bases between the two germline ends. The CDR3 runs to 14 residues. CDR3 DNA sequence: TGCAGTGCCCTAGGGGGATCTAACCTTTGGGAGCAGTACTTC. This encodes CSALGGSNLWEQYF.

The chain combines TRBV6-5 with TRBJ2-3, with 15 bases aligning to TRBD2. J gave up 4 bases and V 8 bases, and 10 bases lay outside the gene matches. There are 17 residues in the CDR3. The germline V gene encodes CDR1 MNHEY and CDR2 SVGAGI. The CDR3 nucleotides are TGTGCCAGCCACGGGACTAGCGGGGGGATAGCTTCAGATACGCAGTATTTT. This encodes CASHGTSGGIASDTQYF.

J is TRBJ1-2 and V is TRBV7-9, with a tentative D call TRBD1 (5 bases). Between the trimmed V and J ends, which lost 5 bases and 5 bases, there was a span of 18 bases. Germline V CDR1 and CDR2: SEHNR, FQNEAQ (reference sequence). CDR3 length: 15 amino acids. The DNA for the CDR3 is TGTGCCAGCAGCCCAGAACCCGGAACAGGATATGGCTACACCTTC. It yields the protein CASSPEPGTGYGYTF.

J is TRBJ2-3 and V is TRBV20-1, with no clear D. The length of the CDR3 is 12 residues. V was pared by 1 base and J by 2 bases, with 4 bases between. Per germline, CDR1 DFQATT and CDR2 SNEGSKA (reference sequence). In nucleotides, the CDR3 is TGCAGTGCTAGAGTCTCCACAGATACGCAGTATTTT. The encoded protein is CSARVSTDTQYF.

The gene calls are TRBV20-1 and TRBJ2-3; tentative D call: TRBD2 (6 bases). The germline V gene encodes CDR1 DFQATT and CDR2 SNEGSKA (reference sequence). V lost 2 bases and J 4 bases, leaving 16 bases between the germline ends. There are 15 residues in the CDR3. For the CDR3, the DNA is TGCAGTGCTAGACCAATGCGGGGTTCGGCAGATACGCAGTATTTT. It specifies CSARPMRGSADTQYF.

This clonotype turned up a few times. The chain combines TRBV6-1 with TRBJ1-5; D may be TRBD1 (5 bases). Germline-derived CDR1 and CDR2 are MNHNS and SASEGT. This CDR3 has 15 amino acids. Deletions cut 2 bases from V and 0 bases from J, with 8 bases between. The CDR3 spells CASSEPGISNQPQHF. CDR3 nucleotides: TGTGCCAGCAGTGAACCAGGGATTAGCAATCAGCCCCAGCATTTT.

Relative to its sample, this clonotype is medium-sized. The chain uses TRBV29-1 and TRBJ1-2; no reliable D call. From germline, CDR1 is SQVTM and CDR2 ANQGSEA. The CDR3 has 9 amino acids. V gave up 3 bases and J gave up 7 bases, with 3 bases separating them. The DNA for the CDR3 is TGCAGCGTTGACCTTGGCTACACCTTC. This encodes CSVDLGYTF.